One and the same sample provided the 2 T cell receptor beta chains below, sequenced in a study of vaccination effects on CD4 cells after COVID-19. The culture ran for about 11 days, and then CD4+ T cells were isolated. The infection with SARS-CoV-2 (confirmed by PCR) occurred in this person between March and December 2020. Vaccine administered to participants consisted of two doses of either BNT162b2 or mRNA-1273. Data came from immunoSEQ multiplex PCR; TCRdb stores just in-frame clones and leaves some out. The repertoire holds tens of thousands of clones, with over 60% as singletons. No antigens are known for them. The input for sequencing was CD4+ T cells from PBMCs cultured without peptide, taken after COVID-19 vaccination. The receptors come from a human donor who had a prior SARS-CoV-2 infection.

CDR3 region: CAISESGNEQYF. The CDR3, as DNA: TGTGCCATCAGTGAGTCAGGGAACGAGCAGTACTTC. J is TRBJ2-7 and V is TRBV10-3; no reliable D call. From germline, CDR1 is ENHRY and CDR2 SYGVKD. V was trimmed by 0 bases and J by 5 bases, leaving 5 bases between them. There are 12 residues in the CDR3.

The chain joins TRBV4-1 to TRBJ2-5; D remains unclear. V lost 1 base to trimming and J lost 2 bases, with 8 bases between them. CDR1 and CDR2 (germline): MGHRA, YSYEKL. This CDR3 comprises 14 residues. The CDR3 region is CASSQGGLQETQYF. As DNA, the CDR3 is TGCGCCAGCAGCCAAGGGGGTTTGCAAGAGACCCAGTACTTC.